Below are 13 T cell receptor beta chains sequenced from a single sample in a study of long-term antiretroviral therapy in people with HIV. Researchers report immunoSEQ v3.0 was run at survey level. The repertoire was sequenced with immunoSEQ multiplex PCR; TCRdb's copy has only in-frame clones and lacks some. Altogether 25,000 to 35,000 clones are present, 95% being singletons, with the ten largest covering around 7.9%. Source: unsorted PBMCs, taken 5.3 years after starting antiretroviral therapy. All receptors derive from a young man with HIV.

The gene calls are TRBV2 and TRBJ2-1; 7 bases fit TRBD1. Germline V gives CDR1 SNHLY, CDR2 FYNNEI. With 7 bases clipped from V and 11 bases from J, the junction kept 17 bases outside the gene matches. The CDR3 contains 15 residues. The CDR3 protein is CASNSGTVSPYQQFF. CDR3 sequence (DNA): TGTGCCAGCAATTCCGGGACAGTTTCCCCGTACCAGCAGTTCTTC.

CDR3 sequence reads: CATSSTGAGEQYF. CDR3 coding DNA: TGTGCCACCAGCAGTACAGGGGCTGGCGAGCAGTACTTC. The chain links TRBV15 to TRBJ2-7, with 7 positions matching TRBD1. Germline lookup yields CDR1 LNHNV and CDR2 YYDKDF (reference sequence). With V trimmed by 3 bases and J by 6 bases, 5 bases remained unmatched. There are 13 residues in the CDR3.

The chain links TRBV5-1 to TRBJ2-7, with TRBD2 matching over 9 bases. Germline CDR1 reads SGHRS; CDR2 reads YFSETQ. CDR3 size: 16 residues. Trimming took 2 bases from V and 2 from J; bases not matched to a gene: 8. The CDR3 sequence is CASSLSWTSVTYEQYF. The CDR3 DNA reads as TGCGCCAGCAGCTTAAGTTGGACTAGCGTTACCTACGAGCAGTACTTC.

The V call is TRBV5-6, the J call TRBJ2-1; the D gene is possibly TRBD1 (5 bases). This CDR3 comprises 16 residues. Germline CDR1 reads SGHDT; CDR2 reads YYEEEE. The V and J ends lost 2 bases and 5 bases respectively, with 17 bases between them. CDR3 sequence reads: CASSFYGHRGNNEQFF. CDR3 DNA sequence: TGTGCCAGCAGCTTTTATGGACATAGGGGAAACAATGAGCAGTTCTTC. Full variable domain (rest looked up from reference TRBV5-6 and TRBJ2-1): DAGVTQSPTHLIKTRGQQVTLRCSPKSGHDTVSWYQQALGQGPQFIFQYYEEEERQRGNFPDRFSGHQFPNYSSELNVNALLLGDSALYLCASSFYGHRGNNEQFFGPGTRLTVL.

CDR3 nucleotide sequence: TGTGCCAGCAGCACCTCTTCTACGGGCGGGGATACGCAGTATTTT. This gives the protein CASSTSSTGGDTQYF. The rearrangement joins TRBV25-1 to TRBJ2-3; D possibly corresponds to TRBD2 (5 bases). Trimming cost V 6 bases and J 6 bases, with 19 bases left between them. Germline CDR1 and CDR2: MGHDK and SYGVNS. CDR3 size: 15 residues. Filled out from reference TRBV25-1 and TRBJ2-3, the complete variable domain reads EADIYQTPRYLVIGTGKKITLECSQTMGHDKMYWYQQDPGMELHLIHYSYGVNSTEKGDLSSESTVSRIRTEHFPLTLESARPSHTSQYLCASSTSSTGGDTQYFGPGTRLTVL.

The rearrangement uses TRBV30 and TRBJ1-5; D might be TRBD1 (5 bases). V was clipped by 4 bases and J by 4 bases, with 11 bases between them. This CDR3 region has 13 residues. Per the germline V gene, CDR1 is GTSNPN and CDR2 is SVGIG (reference sequence). The CDR3 is CAWTGGGNQPQHF. The CDR3 region has the DNA TGTGCCTGGACTGGGGGGGGGAATCAGCCCCAGCATTTT.

The chain carries TRBV5-4 and TRBJ1-2; D is undetermined. Germline V CDR1 and CDR2: SGHNT, YYREEE (reference sequence). Trimming cost V 4 bases and J 4 bases, with 17 bases left between them. The CDR3 consists of 15 residues. The CDR3 coding sequence is TGTGCCAGCAGCGGTTCTAATCAGGCGGGCTATGGCTACACCTTC. Its protein is CASSGSNQAGYGYTF.

V gene TRBV25-1 combines with J gene TRBJ1-1; D gene ambiguous. The CDR3 runs 12 residues. Germline loops: CDR1 MGHDK, CDR2 SYGVNS. V dropped 4 bases and J dropped 7 bases, with 10 bases sitting between them. The CDR3 spells CASSGPGREAFF. The CDR3 bases are TGTGCCAGCAGTGGACCCGGACGTGAAGCTTTCTTT.

The rearrangement uses TRBV5-1 and TRBJ2-7; D remains unclear. The germline V and J ends were trimmed by 3 bases and 0 bases, with 1 base remaining between them. CDR1 SGHRS and CDR2 YFSETQ come from the germline V gene. CDR3 length: 11 amino acids. The CDR3 sequence is CASSSSYEQYF. DNA for the CDR3: TGCGCCAGCAGCTCCTCCTACGAGCAGTACTTC.

The rearrangement uses TRBV7-3 and TRBJ1-2; D remains unclear. The germline V gene encodes CDR1 SGHTA and CDR2 FQGTGA. Trimming stripped 5 bases from V and 0 bases from J, with 13 bases between. The CDR3 length is 15 residues. The CDR3 region has the DNA TGTGCCAGCAGCCTAGACCCCGGACCTAACTATGGCTACACCTTC. This codes for CASSLDPGPNYGYTF.

The chain uses TRBV15 and TRBJ2-1; a possible D gene is TRBD1 (6 bases). The V gene's germline CDR1 is LNHNV and CDR2 YYDKDF (reference sequence). This CDR3 has 16 amino acids. V dropped 8 bases and J dropped 4 bases, with 21 bases sitting between them. Here the CDR3 DNA reads TGTGCCACCGGTGGGCGGGCCGGGACACCTTACAATGAGCAGTTCTTC. This translates into CATGGRAGTPYNEQFF.

The V call is TRBV29-1, the J call TRBJ2-7; TRBD1 might be the D (6 bases). The ends were cut back, 4 bases at V and 1 base at J, with 11 bases in the middle. The CDR3 sequence is 13 residues long. The V gene's germline CDR1 is SQVTM and CDR2 ANQGSEA. DNA of the CDR3: TGCAGCGTTGCACAGGGCCTTTCCTACGAGCAGTACTTC. This sequence encodes CSVAQGLSYEQYF.

V usage is TRBV5-4 and J usage is TRBJ2-1; 12 nucleotides align to TRBD2. The CDR3 consists of 16 residues. Trimming at V came to 3 bases and at J to 7 bases, leaving 8 bases not matched to a gene. The germline V gene has CDR1 SGHNT and CDR2 YYREEE (reference sequence). The CDR3 DNA follows: TGTGCCAGCAGCTCTCAGACTAGCGGGAGTAGGAATGAGCAGTTCTTC. This sequence encodes CASSSQTSGSRNEQFF.